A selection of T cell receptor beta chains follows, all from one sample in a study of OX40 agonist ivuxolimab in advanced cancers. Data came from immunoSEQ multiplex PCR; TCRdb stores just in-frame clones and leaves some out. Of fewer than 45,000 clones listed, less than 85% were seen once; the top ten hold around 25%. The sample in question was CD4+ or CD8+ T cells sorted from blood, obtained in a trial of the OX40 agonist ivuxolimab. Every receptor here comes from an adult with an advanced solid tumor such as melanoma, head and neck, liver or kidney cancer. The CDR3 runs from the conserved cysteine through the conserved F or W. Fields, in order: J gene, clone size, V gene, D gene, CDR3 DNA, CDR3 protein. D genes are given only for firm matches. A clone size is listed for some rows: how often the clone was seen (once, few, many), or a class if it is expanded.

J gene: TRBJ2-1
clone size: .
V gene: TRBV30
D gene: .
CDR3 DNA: TGTGCCTGGAGTGAATTGGTGGGAGTAAGATCCTACAATGAGCAGTTCTTC
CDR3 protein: CAWSELVGVRSYNEQFF

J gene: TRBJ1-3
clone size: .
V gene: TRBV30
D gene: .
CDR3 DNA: TGTGCCTGGACAGGCTCTGGAAACACCATATATTTT
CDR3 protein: CAWTGSGNTIYF

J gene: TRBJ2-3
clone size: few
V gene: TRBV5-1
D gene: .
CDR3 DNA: TGCGCCAGCAGCTTGGAACAGAAAACAGATACGCAGTATTTT
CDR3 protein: CASSLEQKTDTQYF

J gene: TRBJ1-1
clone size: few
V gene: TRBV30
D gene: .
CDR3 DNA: TGTGCCTGGAGCGCAGGGTATACTGAAGCTTTCTTT
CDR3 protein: CAWSAGYTEAFF

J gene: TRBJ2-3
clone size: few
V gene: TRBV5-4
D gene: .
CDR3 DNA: TGTGCCAGCAGCTTACAGAGCACAGATACGCAGTATTTT
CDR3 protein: CASSLQSTDTQYF

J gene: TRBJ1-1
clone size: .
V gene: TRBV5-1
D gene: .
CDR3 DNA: TGCGCCAGCAGCGTCGGTGGGAGTGGCACTGAAGCTTTCTTT
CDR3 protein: CASSVGGSGTEAFF

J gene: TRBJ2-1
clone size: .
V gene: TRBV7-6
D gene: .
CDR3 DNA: TGTGCCAGCACTGTTACGGTGGGGGTCGGTAATGAGCAGTTCTTC
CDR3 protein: CASTVTVGVGNEQFF

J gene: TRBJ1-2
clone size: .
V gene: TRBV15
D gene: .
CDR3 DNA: TGTGCCACCAGTGAGGGGGAGATTGGCTACACCTTC
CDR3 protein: CATSEGEIGYTF

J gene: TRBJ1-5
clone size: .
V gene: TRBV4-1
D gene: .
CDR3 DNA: TGCGCCAGCAGCCAAGTTGTCGGGAATGCTCAGCCCCAGCATTTT
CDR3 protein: CASSQVVGNAQPQHF

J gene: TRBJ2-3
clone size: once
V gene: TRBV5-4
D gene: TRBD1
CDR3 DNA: TGTGCCAGCAGCTTGGCTTGGGAGAGACAGGGTGCTAGCACAGATACGCAGTATTTT
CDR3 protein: CASSLAWERQGASTDTQYF

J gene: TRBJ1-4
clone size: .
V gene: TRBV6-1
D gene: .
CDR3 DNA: TGTGCCAGCAGGCCCGAGACAGGACGAAATGAAAAACTGTTTTTT
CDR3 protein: CASRPETGRNEKLFF

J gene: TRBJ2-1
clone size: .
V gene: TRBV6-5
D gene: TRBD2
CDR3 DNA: TGTGCCAGCAGTTACGCGGGGGCCTACAATGAGCAGTTCTTC
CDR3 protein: CASSYAGAYNEQFF

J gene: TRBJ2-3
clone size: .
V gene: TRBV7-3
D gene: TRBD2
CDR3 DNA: TGTGCCAGCAGCTTGGCTAGCGGAGAGACAGATACGCAGTATTTT
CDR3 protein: CASSLASGETDTQYF

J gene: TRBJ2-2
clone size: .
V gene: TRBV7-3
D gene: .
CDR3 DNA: TGTGCCAGCAGCCCCCAGGCTGCCGACACCGGGGAGCTGTTTTTT
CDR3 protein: CASSPQAADTGELFF

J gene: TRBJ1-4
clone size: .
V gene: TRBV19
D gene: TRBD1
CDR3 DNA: TGTGCCAGTAGTATGTCGACAGGGGCTAATGAAAAACTGTTTTTT
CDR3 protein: CASSMSTGANEKLFF

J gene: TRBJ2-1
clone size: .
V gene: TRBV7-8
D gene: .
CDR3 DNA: TGTGCCAGCAGCTTAGTGGTTGGAGTCATGCTCTACAATGAGCAGTTCTTC
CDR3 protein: CASSLVVGVMLYNEQFF

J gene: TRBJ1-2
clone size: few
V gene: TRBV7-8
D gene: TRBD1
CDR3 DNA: TGTGCCAGCAGCAGGCGGGACAGCTATTACAAGGGCTACACCTTC
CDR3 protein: CASSRRDSYYKGYTF

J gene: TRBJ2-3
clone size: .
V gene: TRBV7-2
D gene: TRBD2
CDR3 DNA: TGTGCCAGCAGCTACTCTGGACTAGCGGGGGGCCCCACAGATACGCAGTATTTT
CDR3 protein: CASSYSGLAGGPTDTQYF

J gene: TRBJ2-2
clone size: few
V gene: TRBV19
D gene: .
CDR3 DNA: TGTGCCAGTCGTAGGGGTACGAACACCGGGGAGCTGTTTTTT
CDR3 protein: CASRRGTNTGELFF

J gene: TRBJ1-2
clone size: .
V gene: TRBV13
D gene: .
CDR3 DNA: TGTGCCAGCAGCCTAGGGGGTACCGGGGTCGGTCGAATCATCCACACCTTC
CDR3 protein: CASSLGGTGVGRIIHTF

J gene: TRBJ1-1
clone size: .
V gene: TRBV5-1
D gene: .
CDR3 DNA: TGCGCCAGCAGCCCCGGGGACGTTTGGACTGAAGCTTTCTTT
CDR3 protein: CASSPGDVWTEAFF

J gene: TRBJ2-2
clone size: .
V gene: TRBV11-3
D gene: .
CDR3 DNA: TGTGCCAGCAGCTTACAAGGAACTGCGAACACCGGGGAGCTGTTTTTT
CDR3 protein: CASSLQGTANTGELFF

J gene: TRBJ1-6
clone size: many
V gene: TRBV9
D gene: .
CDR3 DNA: TGTGCCAGCAGCGTAGTTCGGGGCTGGAATTCACCCCTCCACTTT
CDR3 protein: CASSVVRGWNSPLHF

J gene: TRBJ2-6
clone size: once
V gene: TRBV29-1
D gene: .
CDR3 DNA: TGCAGCGCCGAAGACATGAACTCTGGGGCCAACGTCCTGACTTTC
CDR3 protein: CSAEDMNSGANVLTF

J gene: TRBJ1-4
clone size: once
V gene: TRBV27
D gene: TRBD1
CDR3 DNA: TGTGCCAGCAGTCCCGGGACAGCTCTGGGGGATGAAAAACTGTTTTTT
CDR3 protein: CASSPGTALGDEKLFF

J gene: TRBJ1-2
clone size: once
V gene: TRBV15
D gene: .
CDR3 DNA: TGTGCCACCAGCGTACAGGAATTCTATGGCTACACCTTC
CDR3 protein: CATSVQEFYGYTF

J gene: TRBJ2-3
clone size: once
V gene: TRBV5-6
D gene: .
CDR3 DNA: TGTGCCAGCAGCTTCGTGGGGGAAGATACGCAGTATTTT
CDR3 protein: CASSFVGEDTQYF

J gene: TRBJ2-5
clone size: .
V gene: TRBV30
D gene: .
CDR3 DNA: TGTGCCTGGAGTCGTTTCAAAGAGACCCAGTACTTC
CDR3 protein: CAWSRFKETQYF

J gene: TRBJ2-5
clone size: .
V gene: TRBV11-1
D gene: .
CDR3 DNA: TGTGCCAGCAGCTTCAGCAGGGAGACCCAGTACTTC
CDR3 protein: CASSFSRETQYF

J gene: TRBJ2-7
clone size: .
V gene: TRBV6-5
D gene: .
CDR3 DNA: TGTGCCAGCAGTTCCGTCTCGGGCTACGAGCAGTACTTC
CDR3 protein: CASSSVSGYEQYF

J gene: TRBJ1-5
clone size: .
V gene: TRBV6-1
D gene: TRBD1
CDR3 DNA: TGTGCCAGCAGTGGGGACAGTACTTATCAGCCCCAGCATTTT
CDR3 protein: CASSGDSTYQPQHF

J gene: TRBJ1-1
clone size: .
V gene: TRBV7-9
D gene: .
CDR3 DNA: TGTGCCAGCTCAGCCCTTTTGGGGGAAGAGACGGCGGGAGCTTTCTTT
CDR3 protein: CASSALLGEETAGAFF

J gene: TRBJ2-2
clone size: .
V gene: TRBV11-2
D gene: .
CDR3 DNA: TGTGCCAGCAGCCCGACAGTGAACACCGGGGAGCTGTTTTTT
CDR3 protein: CASSPTVNTGELFF

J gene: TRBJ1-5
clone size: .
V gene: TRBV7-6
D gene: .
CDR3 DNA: TGTGCCAGCAGCTTAGGGGCAGGGGCAGGGCAGCCCCAGCATTTT
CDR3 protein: CASSLGAGAGQPQHF

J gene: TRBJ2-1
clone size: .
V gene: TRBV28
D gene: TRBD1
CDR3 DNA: TGTGCCAGCATCTCCGGGACAGGGTACTACAATGAGCAGTTCTTC
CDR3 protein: CASISGTGYYNEQFF

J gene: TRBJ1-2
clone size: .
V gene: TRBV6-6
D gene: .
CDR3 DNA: TGTGCCAGCAGTTCAACAGGGATGGAAGGCTACACCTTC
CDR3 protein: CASSSTGMEGYTF

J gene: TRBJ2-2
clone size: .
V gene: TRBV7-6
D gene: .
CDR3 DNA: TGTGCCAGCAGCTTAGGGACACAAACCGGGGAGCTGTTTTTT
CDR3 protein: CASSLGTQTGELFF

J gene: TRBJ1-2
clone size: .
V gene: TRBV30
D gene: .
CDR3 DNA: TGTGCCTCCAACCAACAGGTGGTCGCTGGCTACACCTTC
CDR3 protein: CASNQQVVAGYTF

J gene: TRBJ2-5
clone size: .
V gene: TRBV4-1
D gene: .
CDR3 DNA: TGCGCCAGCAGCCAAGAGTCCTACCGGACCCAGTACTTC
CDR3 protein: CASSQESYRTQYF

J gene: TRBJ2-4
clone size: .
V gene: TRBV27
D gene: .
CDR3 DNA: TGTGCCAGCAGTTCGATACCCGGGGCCGACAAAAACATTCAGTACTTC
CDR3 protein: CASSSIPGADKNIQYF

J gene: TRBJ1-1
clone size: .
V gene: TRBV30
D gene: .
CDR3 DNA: TGTGCCTGGAGCCGACAGGAGGGCACTGAAGCTTTCTTT
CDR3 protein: CAWSRQEGTEAFF

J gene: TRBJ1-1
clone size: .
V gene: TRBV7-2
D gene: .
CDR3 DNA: TGTGCCAGCAGCCTCGACAGGACAGAAGCTTTCTTT
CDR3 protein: CASSLDRTEAFF

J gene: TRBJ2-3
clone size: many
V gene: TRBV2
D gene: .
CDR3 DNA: TGTGCCTCCAAGGGTGCCAGGCTCTTCACAGATACGCAGTATTTT
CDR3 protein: CASKGARLFTDTQYF

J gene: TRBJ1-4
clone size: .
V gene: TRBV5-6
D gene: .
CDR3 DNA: TGTGCCAGCAGCTTTAGGCGGGCAGCTGAAAAACTGTTTTTT
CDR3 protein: CASSFRRAAEKLFF

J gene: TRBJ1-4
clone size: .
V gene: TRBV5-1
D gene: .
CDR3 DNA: TGCGCCAGCAGCTCGGGCCCGGCACGGGAAAAACTGTTTTTT
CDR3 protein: CASSSGPAREKLFF

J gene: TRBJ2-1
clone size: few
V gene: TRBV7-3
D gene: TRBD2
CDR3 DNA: TGTGCCAGCAGCTTAGAGTGGGGAGGGACGGATGAGCAGTTCTTC
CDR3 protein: CASSLEWGGTDEQFF